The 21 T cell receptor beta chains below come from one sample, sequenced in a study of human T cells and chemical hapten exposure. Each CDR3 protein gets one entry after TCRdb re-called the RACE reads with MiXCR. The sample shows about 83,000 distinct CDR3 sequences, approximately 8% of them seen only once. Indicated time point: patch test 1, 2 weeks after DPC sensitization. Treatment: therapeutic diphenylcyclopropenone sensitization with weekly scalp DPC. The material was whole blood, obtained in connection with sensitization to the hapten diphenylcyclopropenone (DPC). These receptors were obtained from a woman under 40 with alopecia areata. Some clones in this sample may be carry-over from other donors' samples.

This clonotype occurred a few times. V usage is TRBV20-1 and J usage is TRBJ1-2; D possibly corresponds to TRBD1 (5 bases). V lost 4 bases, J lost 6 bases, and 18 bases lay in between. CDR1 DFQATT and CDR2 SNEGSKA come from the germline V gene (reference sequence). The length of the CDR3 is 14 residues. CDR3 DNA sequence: TGCAGTGCTATTCCCTTCCGGGGGGAAGATGGCTACACCTTC. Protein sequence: CSAIPFRGEDGYTF.

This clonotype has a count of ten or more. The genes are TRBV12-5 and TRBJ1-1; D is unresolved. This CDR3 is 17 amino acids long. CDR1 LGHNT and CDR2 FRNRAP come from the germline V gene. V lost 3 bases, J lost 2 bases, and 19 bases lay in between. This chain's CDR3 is CASGFHFLGGRNTEAFF. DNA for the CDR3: TGTGCTAGTGGTTTCCACTTCCTCGGAGGGCGAAACACTGAAGCTTTCTTT.

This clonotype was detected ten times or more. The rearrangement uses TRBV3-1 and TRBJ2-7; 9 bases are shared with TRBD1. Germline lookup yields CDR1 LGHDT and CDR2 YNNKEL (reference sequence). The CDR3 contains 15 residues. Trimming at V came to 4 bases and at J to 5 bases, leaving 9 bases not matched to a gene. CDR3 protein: CASSRPDRGRNEQYF. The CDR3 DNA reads TGTGCCAGCAGCCGCCCAGACAGGGGGAGGAACGAGCAGTACTTC.

CDR3 loop: CASSGLPRETEAFF. CDR3 nucleotide sequence: TGTGCCAGCAGTGGTTTGCCCAGAGAAACTGAAGCTTTCTTT. The chain uses TRBV27 and TRBJ1-1, with D unresolved. Germline-derived CDR1 and CDR2 are MNHEY and SMNVEV (reference sequence). Trimming took off 5 bases at V and 5 bases at J, with 15 bases between the two ends. The CDR3 runs to 14 residues.

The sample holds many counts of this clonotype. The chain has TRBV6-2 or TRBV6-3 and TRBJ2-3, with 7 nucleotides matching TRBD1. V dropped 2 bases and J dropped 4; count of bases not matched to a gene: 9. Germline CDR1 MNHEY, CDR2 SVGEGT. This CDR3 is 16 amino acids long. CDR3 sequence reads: CASSYPGQASADTQYF. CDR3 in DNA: TGTGCCAGCAGTTACCCCGGACAGGCCAGCGCAGATACGCAGTATTTT.

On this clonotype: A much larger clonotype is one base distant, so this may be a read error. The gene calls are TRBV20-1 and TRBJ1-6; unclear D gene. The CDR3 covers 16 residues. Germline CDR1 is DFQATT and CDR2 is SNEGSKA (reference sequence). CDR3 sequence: CSALSTDLRPNSPLNF. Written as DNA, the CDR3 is TGCAGTGCTCTCTCCACCGATTTGAGACCGAATTCACCCCTCAACTTT.

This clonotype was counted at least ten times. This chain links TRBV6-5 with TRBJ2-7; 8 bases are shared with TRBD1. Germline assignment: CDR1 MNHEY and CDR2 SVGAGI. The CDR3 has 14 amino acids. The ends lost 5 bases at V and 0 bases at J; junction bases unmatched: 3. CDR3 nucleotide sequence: TGTGCCAGCAGTGCAGGGGGCACCTCCTACGAGCAGTACTTC. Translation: CASSAGGTSYEQYF.

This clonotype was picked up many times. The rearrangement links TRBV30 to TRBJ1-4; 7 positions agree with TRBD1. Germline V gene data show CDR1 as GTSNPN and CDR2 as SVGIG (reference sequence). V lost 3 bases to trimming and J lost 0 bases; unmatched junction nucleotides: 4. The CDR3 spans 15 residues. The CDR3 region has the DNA TGTGCCTGGAGCCGGGGGACAGCAACTAATGAAAAACTGTTTTTT. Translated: CAWSRGTATNEKLFF.

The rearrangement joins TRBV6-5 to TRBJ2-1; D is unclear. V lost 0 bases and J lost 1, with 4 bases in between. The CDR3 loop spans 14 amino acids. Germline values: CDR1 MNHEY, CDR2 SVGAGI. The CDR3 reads CASSYSFSYNEQFF. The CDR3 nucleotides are TGTGCCAGCAGTTACTCCTTTTCCTACAATGAGCAGTTCTTC.

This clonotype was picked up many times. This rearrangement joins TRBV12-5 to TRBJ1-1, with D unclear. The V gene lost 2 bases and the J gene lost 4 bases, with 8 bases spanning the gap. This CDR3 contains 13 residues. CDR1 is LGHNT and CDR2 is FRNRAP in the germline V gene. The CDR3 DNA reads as TGTGCTAGTGGTTTGATGGTTGCCACTGAAGCTTTCTTT. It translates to CASGLMVATEAFF.

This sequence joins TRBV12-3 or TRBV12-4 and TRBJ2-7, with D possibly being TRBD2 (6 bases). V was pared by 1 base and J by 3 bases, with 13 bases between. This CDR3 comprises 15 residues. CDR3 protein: CASSLGAGTFYEQYF. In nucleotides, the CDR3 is TGTGCCAGCAGTTTAGGGGCGGGGACGTTCTACGAGCAGTACTTC.

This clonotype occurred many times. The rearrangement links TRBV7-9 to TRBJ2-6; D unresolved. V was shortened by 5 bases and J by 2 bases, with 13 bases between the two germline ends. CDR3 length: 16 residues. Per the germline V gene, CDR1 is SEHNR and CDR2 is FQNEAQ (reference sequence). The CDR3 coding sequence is TGTGCCAGCAGCCCTTCTAATCCGGCTGGGGCCAACGTCCTGACTTTC. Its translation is CASSPSNPAGANVLTF.

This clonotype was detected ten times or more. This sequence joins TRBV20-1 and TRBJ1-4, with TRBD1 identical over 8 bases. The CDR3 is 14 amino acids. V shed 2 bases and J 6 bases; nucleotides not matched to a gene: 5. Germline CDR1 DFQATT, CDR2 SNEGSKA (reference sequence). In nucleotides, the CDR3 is TGCAGTGCTAGAAGGACAGGGACAGATGAAAAACTGTTTTTT. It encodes CSARRTGTDEKLFF.

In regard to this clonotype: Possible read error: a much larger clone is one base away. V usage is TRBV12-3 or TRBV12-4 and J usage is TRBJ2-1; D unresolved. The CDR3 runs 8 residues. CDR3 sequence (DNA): TGTGCCAGCAGTCCCCCCCTCTTC. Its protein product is CASSPPLF.

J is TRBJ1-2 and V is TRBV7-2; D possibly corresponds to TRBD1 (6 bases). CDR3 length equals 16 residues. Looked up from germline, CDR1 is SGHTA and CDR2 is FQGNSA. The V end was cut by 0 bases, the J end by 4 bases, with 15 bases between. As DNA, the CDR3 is TGTGCCAGCAGCTTAGCGGGCCTGGGGGCGGGCTATGGCTACACCTTC. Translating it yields CASSLAGLGAGYGYTF.

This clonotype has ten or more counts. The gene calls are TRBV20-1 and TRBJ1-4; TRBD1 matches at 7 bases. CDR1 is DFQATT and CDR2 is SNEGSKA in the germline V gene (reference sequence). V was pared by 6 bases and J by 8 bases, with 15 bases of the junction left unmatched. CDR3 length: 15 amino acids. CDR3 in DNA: TGCAGTGCCGCGGGGCCACAGGGGTTTGGCGAAAAACTGTTTTTT. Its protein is CSAAGPQGFGEKLFF.

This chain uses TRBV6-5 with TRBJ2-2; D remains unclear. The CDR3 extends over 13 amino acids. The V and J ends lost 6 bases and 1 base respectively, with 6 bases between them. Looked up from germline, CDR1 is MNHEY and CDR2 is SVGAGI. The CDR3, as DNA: TGTGCCAGCAGGGCAGGGAACACCGGGGAGCTGTTTTTT. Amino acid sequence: CASRAGNTGELFF.

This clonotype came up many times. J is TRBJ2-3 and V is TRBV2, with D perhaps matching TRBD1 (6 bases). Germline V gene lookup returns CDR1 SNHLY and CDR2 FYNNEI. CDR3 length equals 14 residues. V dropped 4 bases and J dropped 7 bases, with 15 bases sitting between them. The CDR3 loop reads CASSVTAGAYTQYF. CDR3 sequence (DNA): TGTGCCAGCAGTGTGACCGCAGGGGCATATACGCAGTATTTT.

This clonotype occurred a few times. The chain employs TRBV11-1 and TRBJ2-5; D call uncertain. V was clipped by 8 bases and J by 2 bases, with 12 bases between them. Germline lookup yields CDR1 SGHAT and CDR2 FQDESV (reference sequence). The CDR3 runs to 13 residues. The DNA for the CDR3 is TGTGCCAGCGGCCAGCTACTGCAAGAGACCCAGTACTTC. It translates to CASGQLLQETQYF.

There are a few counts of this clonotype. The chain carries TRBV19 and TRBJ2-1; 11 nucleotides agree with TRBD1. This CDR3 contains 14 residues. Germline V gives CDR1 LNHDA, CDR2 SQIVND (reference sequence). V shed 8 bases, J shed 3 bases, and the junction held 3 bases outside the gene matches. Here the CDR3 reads CASRGTGGYNEQFF. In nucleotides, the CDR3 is TGTGCCAGTCGAGGGACAGGGGGCTACAATGAGCAGTTCTTC.

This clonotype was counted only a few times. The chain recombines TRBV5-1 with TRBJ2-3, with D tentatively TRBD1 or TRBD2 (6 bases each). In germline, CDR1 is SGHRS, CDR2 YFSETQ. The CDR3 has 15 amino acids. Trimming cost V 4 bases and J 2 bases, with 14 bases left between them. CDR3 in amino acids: CASSPGASNTDTQYF. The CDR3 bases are TGCGCCAGCAGCCCGGGGGCTAGTAACACAGATACGCAGTATTTT.